Here is one T cell receptor beta chain with its context. In the original analysis: Estimates of nucleated cell counts were drawn from the amplification of reference gene primers. Method: immunoSEQ multiplex PCR; TCRdb's copy keeps in-frame clones and lacks some. V and J calls and clone size are given by that table; D and trimming were obtained from the DNA. The repertoire includes 130,000 or so clones, approximately 83% of them detected once, and around 19% sits in the top ten. The data originate from a study of blood T cell repertoires in COVID-19. Across the study: Sites in the United States, Italy and Spain provided acute and convalescent COVID-19 samples. Sample material is recorded as cDNA or gDNA derived from T cells, B-cell-depleted T cells, or PBMCs.

Germline assignment: CDR1 SGHRS and CDR2 YFSETQ. Trimming removed 4 bases from V and 6 bases from J, with 9 bases in between. This CDR3 has 12 amino acids. This TCR derives from a woman between 50 and 59 years old who had recovered from COVID-19. The sample was peripheral blood. V and J are TRBV5-1 and TRBJ2-3; a weak D match, TRBD2 (5 bases). The CDR3 region is CASSAGGDTQYF. CDR3 sequence (DNA): TGCGCCAGCAGCGCGGGTGGGGATACGCAGTATTTT.